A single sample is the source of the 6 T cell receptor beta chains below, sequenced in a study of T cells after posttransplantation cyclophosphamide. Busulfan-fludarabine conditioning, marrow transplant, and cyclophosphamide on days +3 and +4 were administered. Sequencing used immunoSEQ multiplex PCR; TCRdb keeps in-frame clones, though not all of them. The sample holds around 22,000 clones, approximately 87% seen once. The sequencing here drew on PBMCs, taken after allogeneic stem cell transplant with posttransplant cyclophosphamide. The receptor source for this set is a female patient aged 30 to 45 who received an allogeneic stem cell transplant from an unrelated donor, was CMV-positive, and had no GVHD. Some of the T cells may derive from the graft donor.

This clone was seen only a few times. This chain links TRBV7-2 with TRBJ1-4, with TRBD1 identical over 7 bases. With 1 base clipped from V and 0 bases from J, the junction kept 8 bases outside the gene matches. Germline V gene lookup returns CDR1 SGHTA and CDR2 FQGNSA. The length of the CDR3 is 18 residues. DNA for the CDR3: TGTGCCAGCAGCTTAGTGGCCAGGGGGTTCACAACTAATGAAAAACTGTTTTTT. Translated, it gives CASSLVARGFTTNEKLFF.

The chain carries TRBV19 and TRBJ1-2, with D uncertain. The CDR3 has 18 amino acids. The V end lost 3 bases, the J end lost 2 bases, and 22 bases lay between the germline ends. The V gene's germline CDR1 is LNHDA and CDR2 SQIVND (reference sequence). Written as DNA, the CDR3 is TGTGCCAGTAGTATTCAGGCTAACCGTGTCACTTCAAACTATGGCTACACCTTC. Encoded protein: CASSIQANRVTSNYGYTF.

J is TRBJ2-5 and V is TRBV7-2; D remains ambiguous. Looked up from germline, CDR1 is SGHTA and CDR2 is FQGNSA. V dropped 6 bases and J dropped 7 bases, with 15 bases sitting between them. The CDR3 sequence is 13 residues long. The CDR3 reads CASRLIYGGTQYF. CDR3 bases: TGTGCCAGCAGATTGATTTATGGCGGGACCCAGTACTTC. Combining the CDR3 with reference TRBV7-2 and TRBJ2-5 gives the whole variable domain GAGVSQSPSNKVTEKGKDVELRCDPISGHTALYWYRQSLGQGLEFLIYFQGNSAPDKSGLPSDRFSAERTGGSVSTLTIQRTQQEDSAVYLCASRLIYGGTQYFGPGTRLLVL.

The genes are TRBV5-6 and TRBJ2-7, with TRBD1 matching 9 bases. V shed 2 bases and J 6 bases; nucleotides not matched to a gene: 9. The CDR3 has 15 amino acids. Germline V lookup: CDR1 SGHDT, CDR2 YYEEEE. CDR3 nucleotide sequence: TGTGCCAGCAGCTTCCCCACAGGGGGCCTGTCCGAGCAGTACTTC. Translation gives CASSFPTGGLSEQYF.

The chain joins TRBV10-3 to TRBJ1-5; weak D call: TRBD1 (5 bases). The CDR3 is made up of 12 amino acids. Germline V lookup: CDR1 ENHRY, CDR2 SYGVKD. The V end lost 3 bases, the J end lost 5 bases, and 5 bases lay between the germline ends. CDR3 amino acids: CAISDRDQPQHF. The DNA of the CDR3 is TGTGCCATCAGTGACAGGGATCAGCCCCAGCATTTT.

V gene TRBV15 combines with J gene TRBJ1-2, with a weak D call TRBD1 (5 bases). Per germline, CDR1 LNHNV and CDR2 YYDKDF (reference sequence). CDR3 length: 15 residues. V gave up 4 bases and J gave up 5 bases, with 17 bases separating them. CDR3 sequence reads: CATSTPGRGRYGYTF. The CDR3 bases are TGTGCCACCAGCACCCCGGGACGGGGGAGGTATGGCTACACCTTC.